The 5 T cell receptor beta chains below come from one sample, sequenced in a study of blood T cell repertoires in COVID-19. The repertoire was sequenced with immunoSEQ multiplex PCR; TCRdb's copy has only in-frame clones and lacks some. The sample lists about 200,000 clones; around 86% were seen once. The sample comprised PBMCs or T cells enriched from blood (not recorded which). The receptors originated from a man in his forties or fifties with acute COVID-19.

This rearrangement joins TRBV5-1 to TRBJ1-2; 10 positions agree with TRBD1. The germline CDR1 and CDR2 sequences are SGHRS and YFSETQ. The CDR3 contains 16 residues. J was trimmed by 8 bases and V by 0 bases; bases with no gene match: 10. The CDR3 here is CASSLASIGQGDGYTF. In DNA, the CDR3 is TGCGCCAGCAGCTTGGCCAGTATCGGACAGGGGGACGGCTACACCTTC.

This clone has more than one count but fewer than ten. This chain connects TRBV18 to TRBJ2-4; TRBD2 might be the D (5 bases). The CDR3 covers 14 residues. Trimming shortened V by 3 bases and J by 3 bases, and 9 bases separated the two germline ends. Germline V gene lookup returns CDR1 KGHSH and CDR2 LQKENI. For the CDR3, the DNA is TGTGCCAGCTCACCCCAGAGGGTCAAAAACATTCAGTACTTC. Protein: CASSPQRVKNIQYF.

This clone showed up just a few times. One end of the junction varies from germline; a read error may be responsible. The chain carries TRBV27 and TRBJ1-1; TRBD1 matches 8 bases. From germline, CDR1 is MNHEY and CDR2 SMNVEV (reference sequence). The CDR3 is made up of 14 amino acids. The chain's CDR3 is CASGFGQGTTEAFF. CDR3 DNA sequence: TGTGCCAGCGGTTTTGGACAGGGAACCACTGAAGCTTTCTTT.

This clone has only a few counts. The chain uses TRBV10-3 and TRBJ1-5; 11 bases are a match to TRBD1. The germline CDR1 and CDR2 sequences are ENHRY and SYGVKD. This CDR3 region has 15 residues. V lost 3 bases, J lost 6 bases, and 4 bases stayed unmatched. CDR3 sequence (DNA): TGTGCCATCAGTGAAGGACAGGGGGCGGGTCAGCCCCAGCATTTT. Its protein product is CAISEGQGAGQPQHF.

The chain has TRBV5-1 and TRBJ1-1, with D tentatively TRBD1 (6 bases). Germline CDR1 is SGHRS and CDR2 is YFSETQ. This CDR3 is built from 15 residues. V was clipped by 6 bases and J by 4 bases, with 19 bases between them. CDR3 residues: CASTQYRAHGTEAFF. The CDR3 DNA is TGCGCCAGCACCCAATACAGGGCTCATGGCACTGAAGCTTTCTTT.